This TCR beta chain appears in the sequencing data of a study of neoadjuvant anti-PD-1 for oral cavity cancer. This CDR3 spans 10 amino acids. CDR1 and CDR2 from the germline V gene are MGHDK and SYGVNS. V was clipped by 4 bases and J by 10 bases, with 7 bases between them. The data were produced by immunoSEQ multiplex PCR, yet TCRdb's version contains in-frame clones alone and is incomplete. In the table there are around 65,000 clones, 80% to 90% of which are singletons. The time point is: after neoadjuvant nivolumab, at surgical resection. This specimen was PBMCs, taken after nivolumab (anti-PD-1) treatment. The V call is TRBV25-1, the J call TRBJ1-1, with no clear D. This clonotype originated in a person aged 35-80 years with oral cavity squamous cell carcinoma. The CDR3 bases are TGTGCCAGCAGTGGCACCCGAGCTTTCTTT. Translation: CASSGTRAFF.